This entry features one T cell receptor beta chain sequence. Its cognate antigen is unknown. Trimming took 5 bases from V and 12 from J; bases not matched to a gene: 6. CDR1 and CDR2 from the germline V gene are SGHVS and FNYEAQ. CDR3 length equals 12 residues. The sample originates from a study of blood T cells in healthy people across ages. Each donor gave 9.5 to 10 milliliters of peripheral blood. Using a J-beta primer mix together with a sample-barcoded 5' primer, a second PCR was run for roughly 7 to 12 cycles. From the 5' RACE reads, TCRdb called clonotypes with MiXCR, one entry per CDR3 protein. The repertoire has about 640,000 distinct CDR3 sequences, 25% to 35% of them found once; the top ten carry 15% to 19%. Whole-study findings and limits: There were more naive CD4+ cells and higher diversity in long-lived donors than in aged donors.

Sequenced: blood. The rearrangement joins TRBV7-6 to TRBJ2-1; TRBD2 agrees at 8 bases. This sequence originates from an elderly woman in good health. The CDR3 DNA reads TGTGCCAGCAGCAGTCTCGGGGGGGGGCAGTTCTTC. It yields the protein CASSSLGGGQFF.